These 5 T cell receptor beta chains were sequenced from one sample in a study of response to subunit inactivated influenza vaccine. In TCRdb, the RT-PCR reads were re-called with MiXCR into one record per CDR3 protein. Of 750,000 to 850,000 distinct CDR3 sequences listed, less than 20% are singletons. Sequences were derived from PBMCs from blood, sampled 5 to 6 days after vaccination. The receptors were gathered from a man between 45 and 60 years old who received an inactivated influenza vaccine.

A note on this clonotype: A read error may account for a junction end that differs from germline. This sequence joins TRBV29-1 and TRBJ2-7; no firm D call. The CDR3 runs 13 residues. CDR1 is SQVTM and CDR2 is ANQGSEA in the germline V gene. CDR3 protein: CSVRKEKAYDQYF. DNA of the CDR3: TGCAGTGTGAGGAAGGAAAAGGCCTACGACCAGTACTTC.

This clonotype was picked up many times. The CDR3 coding sequence is TGTGCCAGCAGTGGGGACTCCTCCTACGAGCAGTACTTC. It translates to CASSGDSSYEQYF. The V and J genes are TRBV2 and TRBJ2-7, with D possibly being TRBD2 (6 bases). Germline-derived CDR1 and CDR2 are SNHLY and FYNNEI. V was pared by 4 bases and J by 0 bases, with 7 bases between. This CDR3 region has 13 residues.

In its sample, this clonotype was seen many times. The V gene is TRBV12-3 or TRBV12-4, the J gene TRBJ1-2; D perhaps matches TRBD1 (5 bases). The CDR3 consists of 13 residues. The V end lost 4 bases, the J end lost 2 bases, and 8 bases lay between the germline ends. CDR3: CASSSDSNYGYTF. As DNA, the CDR3 is TGTGCCAGCAGTTCCGACAGCAACTATGGCTACACCTTC.

In this sample, this clonotype turned up a few times. Mismatch with germline at one junction end may stem from a read error. The chain links TRBV5-1 to TRBJ2-1; the match to TRBD2 covers 10 bases. Germline loops: CDR1 SGHRS, CDR2 YFSETQ. This CDR3 contains 15 residues. For the CDR3, the DNA is TGCGCCAGCAGCTTGGAGCGGGGGGGCTACGATGAGCAGTTCTTC. Translating it yields CASSLERGGYDEQFF.

This clonotype came up many times. V is TRBV20-1 and J is TRBJ2-7, with 11 bases identical to TRBD2. The trim removed 6 bases at V and 1 base at J, leaving 8 bases unmatched. Germline V CDR1 and CDR2: DFQATT, SNEGSKA (reference sequence). CDR3 length equals 15 residues. CDR3 nucleotide sequence: TGCAGTGCCATACCTAGCGGGAGGACGTCCTACGAGCAGTACTTC. Its translation is CSAIPSGRTSYEQYF.